This T cell receptor (beta chain) came from a study of shared clonotypes between healthy human individuals. Clones were sequenced by immunoSEQ multiplex PCR, and TCRdb holds only the in-frame ones, with some missing. The sample carries hundreds of thousands of clones, about 98% recorded once. V dropped 1 base and J dropped 5; count of bases not matched to a gene: 10. Germline V gene lookup returns CDR1 LNHNV and CDR2 YYDKDF (reference sequence). The CDR3 covers 16 residues. In its sample, this clone was seen once. CD45RO-negative cells were positively selected for CCR7, leaving out terminally differentiated effector memory CD45RA+ cells.

The rearrangement links TRBV15 to TRBJ2-7; TRBD2 aligns across 8 bases. This receptor was identified in a man between 25 and 39 years old in good health. The material sequenced was naive CD8+ T cells sorted from blood. The DNA of the CDR3 is TGTGCCACCAGCAGAGGAGAAGCGGGAGTACGACACGAGCAGTACTTC. As protein: CATSRGEAGVRHEQYF.